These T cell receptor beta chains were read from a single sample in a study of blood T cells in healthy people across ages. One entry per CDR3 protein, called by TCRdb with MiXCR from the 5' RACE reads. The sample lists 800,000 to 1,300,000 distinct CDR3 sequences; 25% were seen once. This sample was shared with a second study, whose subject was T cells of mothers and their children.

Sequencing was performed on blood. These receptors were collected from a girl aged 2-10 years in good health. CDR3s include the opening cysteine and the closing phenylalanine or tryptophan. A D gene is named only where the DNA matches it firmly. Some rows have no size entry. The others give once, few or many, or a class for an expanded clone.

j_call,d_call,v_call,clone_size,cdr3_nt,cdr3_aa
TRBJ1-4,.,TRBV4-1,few,TGCGCCAGCAGCCAGACAGGTGCCAATGAAAAACTGTTTTTT,CASSQTGANEKLFF
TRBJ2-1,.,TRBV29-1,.,TGCAGCTTTTTGGGAGTACCGGATGAGCAGTTCTTC,CSFLGVPDEQFF
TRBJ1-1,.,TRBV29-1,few,TGCAGCGTTGTATTCTTAGGCGCTGAAGCTTTCTTT,CSVVFLGAEAFF
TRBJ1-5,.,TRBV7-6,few,TGTGCCAGCAGCTTACCCGAACAGCCCCAGCATTTT,CASSLPEQPQHF
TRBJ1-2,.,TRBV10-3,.,TGTGCCATCAGTGAGGCTGGCACCCACACCTTC,CAISEAGTHTF
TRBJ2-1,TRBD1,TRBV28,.,TGTGCCAGCACGACAGGGTCCTACAATGAGCAGTTCTTC,CASTTGSYNEQFF
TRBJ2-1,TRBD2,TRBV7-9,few,TGTGCCAGCAGCCAATTAGCGGGAGGAATGGTAAATGAGCAGTTCTTC,CASSQLAGGMVNEQFF
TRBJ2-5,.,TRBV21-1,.,TGTGCCAGCAGCAAAAGGTCCAACGTAGCGGCGACAGAGACCCAGTACTTC,CASSKRSNVAATETQYF
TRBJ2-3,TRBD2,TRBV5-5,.,TGTGCCAGCAGCACGGTACTAGCGGGGCCACAGTATTTT,CASSTVLAGPQYF
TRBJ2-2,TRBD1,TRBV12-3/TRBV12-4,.,TGTGCCAGCAGTTCGACAGGGTTTGACACCGGGGAGCTGTTTTTT,CASSSTGFDTGELFF
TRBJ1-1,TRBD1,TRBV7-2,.,TGTGCCAGCGGGACAGGAGATACTGAAGCTTTCTTT,CASGTGDTEAFF
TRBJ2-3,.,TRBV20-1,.,TGCAGTGCCGGGAACTTCGACACAGATACGCAGTATTTT,CSAGNFDTDTQYF
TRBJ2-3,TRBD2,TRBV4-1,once,TGCGCCAGCAGCTCAACCCGGGACTATCAGGGAAAGTATTTT,CASSSTRDYQGKYF
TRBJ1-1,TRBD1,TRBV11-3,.,TGTGCCAGCAGCCTCCTACAGGGGATGAGGACTGAAGCTTTCTTT,CASSLLQGMRTEAFF
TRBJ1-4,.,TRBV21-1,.,TGTGCCAGCAGCCCGCACGGTGAAAAACTGTTTTTT,CASSPHGEKLFF
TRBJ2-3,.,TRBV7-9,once,TGTGCCAGCAGCTTAGTCGGCGAAAAAGCAGATACGCAGTATTTT,CASSLVGEKADTQYF
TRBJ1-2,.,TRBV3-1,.,TGTGCCAGCAGCCAATCCGACTATGGCTACACCTTC,CASSQSDYGYTF
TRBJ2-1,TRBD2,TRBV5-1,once,TGCGCCAGCAGCTATACTAGCGACTCCTACAATGAGCAGTTCTTC,CASSYTSDSYNEQFF
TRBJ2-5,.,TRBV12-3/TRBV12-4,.,TGTGTCAGCAGTTTAGCTTCCTGGCTAGCAGGAGAGACCCAGTACTTC,CVSSLASWLAGETQYF
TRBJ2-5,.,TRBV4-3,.,TGCGCCAGCAGCCAAGATCCTGCGAAAGAGACCCAGTACTTC,CASSQDPAKETQYF
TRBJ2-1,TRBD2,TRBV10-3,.,TGTGCCGCCGGGGGACTAGCGCCAAGCAATGAGCAGTTCTTC,CAAGGLAPSNEQFF
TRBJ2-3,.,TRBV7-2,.,TGTGCCAGCAGCTCGGAGACTAGTGATACGCAGTATTTT,CASSSETSDTQYF
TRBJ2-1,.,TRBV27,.,TGTGCCAGCAGTTTAGAGCGACCCAACGTCAATGAGCAGTTCTTC,CASSLERPNVNEQFF
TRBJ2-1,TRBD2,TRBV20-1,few,TGCAGTGCTAGACCTTTAGCGGGCTCCTACAATGAGCAGTTCTTC,CSARPLAGSYNEQFF
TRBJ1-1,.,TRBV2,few,TGTGCCAGCGTACCGACAGCGTCGAACACTGAAGCTTTCTTT,CASVPTASNTEAFF
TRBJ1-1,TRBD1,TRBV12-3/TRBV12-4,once,TGTGCCAGCAGATCCCCAGGGGGCAGGACTGAAGCTTTCTTT,CASRSPGGRTEAFF
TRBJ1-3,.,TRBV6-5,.,TGTGCCAGCAGTTACCATACCAGGGACGCCTCTGGAAACACCATATATTTT,CASSYHTRDASGNTIYF
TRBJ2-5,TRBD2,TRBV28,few,TGTGCCAGCTCTACTAGCGGGCTGGAGACCCAGTACTTC,CASSTSGLETQYF
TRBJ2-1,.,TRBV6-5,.,TGTGCCAGCAGTTACTTAGTCTTATCGAATGAGCAGTTCTTC,CASSYLVLSNEQFF
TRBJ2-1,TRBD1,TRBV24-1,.,TGTGCCACCAGTGATTCCCCCGGACAGGGCATTTTGGAGCAGTTCTTC,CATSDSPGQGILEQFF
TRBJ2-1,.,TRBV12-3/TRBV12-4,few,TGTGCCAGCAGTTTAACCAGGGGCCAATACAATGAGCAGTTCTTC,CASSLTRGQYNEQFF
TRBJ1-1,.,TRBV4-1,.,TGCGCCAGCAGTCCTACCCGACGGACTGAAGCTTTCTTT,CASSPTRRTEAFF
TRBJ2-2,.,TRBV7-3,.,TGTGCCAGCAGCTTTACGGGAGACACCGGGGAGCTGTTTTTT,CASSFTGDTGELFF
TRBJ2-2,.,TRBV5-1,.,TGCGCCAGCAGCTTGCGACACATGGGCACCGGGGAGCTGTTTTTT,CASSLRHMGTGELFF
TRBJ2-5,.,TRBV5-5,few,TGTGCCAGCAGCCGGGACGGCAGGCAAGAGACCCAGTACTTC,CASSRDGRQETQYF
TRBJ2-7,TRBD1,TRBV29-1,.,TGCAGCGTTGAATCCGGGACAGGGGCCTACGAGCAGTACTTC,CSVESGTGAYEQYF
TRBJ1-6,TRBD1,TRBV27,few,TGTGCCAGCAGAAAGGGACAGGGAAGCTCCTATAATTCACCCCTCCACTTT,CASRKGQGSSYNSPLHF
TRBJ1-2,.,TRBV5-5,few,TGTGCCAGCAGAGCCCGACAGGACACCTTCTATGGCTACACCTTC,CASRARQDTFYGYTF
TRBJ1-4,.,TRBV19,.,TGTGCCAGTACCCACTCGACCCCAGGGAGTGGGGAAAAACTGTTTTTT,CASTHSTPGSGEKLFF
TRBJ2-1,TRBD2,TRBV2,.,TGTGCCAGCAGTGAAGGGGAGCTAGCGGGGAGCTCCTACAATGAGCAGTTCTTC,CASSEGELAGSSYNEQFF
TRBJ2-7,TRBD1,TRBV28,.,TGTGCCAGCAGTTCACGGTGGACAGGGGCCTCCTACGAGCAGTACTTC,CASSSRWTGASYEQYF
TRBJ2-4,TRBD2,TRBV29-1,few,TGCAGCGTTTTTTCGTGGACTAGCGGACTAGCCAAAAACATTCAGTACTTC,CSVFSWTSGLAKNIQYF
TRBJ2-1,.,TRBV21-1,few,TGTGCCAGCAGCCCTAGGACCGACCTCCCCCATGAGCAGTTCTTC,CASSPRTDLPHEQFF
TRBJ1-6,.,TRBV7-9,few,TGTGCCAGCAGCGGGGCCCTTAATTCACCCCTCCACTTT,CASSGALNSPLHF
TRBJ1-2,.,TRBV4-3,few,TGCGCCAGCAGCCAAGAATGGGACCTGGGGGGCTATGGCTACACCTTC,CASSQEWDLGGYGYTF
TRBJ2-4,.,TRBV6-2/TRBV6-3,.,TGTGCCAGCAGTTACTCGGCGCTGGGGGTAAACATTCAGTACTTC,CASSYSALGVNIQYF
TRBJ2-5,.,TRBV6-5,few,TGTGCCAGCAGTACCGGGGGCCCTTGGGGAGAGACCCAGTACTTC,CASSTGGPWGETQYF
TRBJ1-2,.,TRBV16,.,TGTGCCAGCAGCAAAAAAGTATCAGGGGACGGTGGCTACACCTTC,CASSKKVSGDGGYTF
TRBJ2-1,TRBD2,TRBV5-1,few,TGCGCCAGCAGCTCAGAACTAGCGGGATTAGATGAGCAGTTCTTC,CASSSELAGLDEQFF
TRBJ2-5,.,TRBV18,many,TGTGCCAGCTCACCACCTCAGGGGATCCAAGAGACCCAGTACTTC,CASSPPQGIQETQYF
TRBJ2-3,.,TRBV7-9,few,TGTGCCAGCAGCTCCACTTTGCAGCCGGGACTGACTTATAATACGCAGTATTTT,CASSSTLQPGLTYNTQYF
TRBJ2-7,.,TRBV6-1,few,TGTGTCAGCAGTAACAGGGGGGGGCCTACCGAGCAGTACTTC,CVSSNRGGPTEQYF
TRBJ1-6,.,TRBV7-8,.,TGTGCCAGCAGCTTATCCCCCGGCCCGAGGGAAAGACCCCTCCACTTT,CASSLSPGPRERPLHF
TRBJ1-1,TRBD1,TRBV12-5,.,TGTGCTAGTGGTTTGGTATGGACAGGGAGCGTCCCTGAAGCTTTCTTT,CASGLVWTGSVPEAFF
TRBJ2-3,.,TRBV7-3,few,TGTGCCAGCAGCTTTGAAACTCCCGGGGATACGCAGTATTTT,CASSFETPGDTQYF
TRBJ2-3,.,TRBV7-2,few,TGTGCCAGCAGCCCAGCGAGAGCAGATACGCAGTATTTT,CASSPARADTQYF
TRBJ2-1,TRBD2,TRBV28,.,TGTGCCAGCAGCACCCCTGGCGGGACTAGCGGGAGGGATGAGCAGTTCTTC,CASSTPGGTSGRDEQFF
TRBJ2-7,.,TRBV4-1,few,TGCGCCAGCAGCCAAACCACGGACTACGAGCAGTACTTC,CASSQTTDYEQYF
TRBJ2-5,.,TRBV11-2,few,TGTGCCAGCAGCTCCTTAGGGGGAGAAGAGACCCAGTACTTC,CASSSLGGEETQYF
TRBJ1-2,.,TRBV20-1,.,TGCAGTGCTAGTACGGGGCCGGATGGCTACACCTTC,CSASTGPDGYTF